This entry lists 5 T cell receptor beta chains sequenced from one sample in a study of shared clonotypes between healthy human individuals. Clones were read by immunoSEQ multiplex PCR, and TCRdb kept only the in-frame ones, dropping some. The sample holds about 1.9 million clones, 80% to 95% seen once. CD45RO-negative cells were positively selected for CCR7, leaving out terminally differentiated effector memory CD45RA+ cells. Material for sequencing was naive CD8+ T cells from PBMCs. Every receptor here comes from a man aged 18 to 29 in good health. Some clones in this sample may be carry-over from other donors' samples.

J is TRBJ2-2 and V is TRBV4-3; D is uncertain. In germline, CDR1 is LGHNA, CDR2 YSLEER. Trimming removed 0 bases from V and 5 bases from J, with 13 bases in between. The CDR3 extends over 16 amino acids. In DNA form, the CDR3 reads TGCGCCAGCAGCCAAGATAGGCAGATTAATACCGGGGAGCTGTTTTTT. Translating it yields CASSQDRQINTGELFF.

The genes are TRBV4-1 and TRBJ2-2; D is perhaps TRBD1 or TRBD2 (5 bases each). The CDR3 contains 15 residues. In germline, CDR1 is MGHRA, CDR2 YSYEKL. Trimming removed 4 bases at V and 7 bases at J, with 16 bases between. The CDR3 bases are TGCGCCAGCAGCCCCCGGGACGTTGGTGGCGGGGAGCTGTTTTTT. This codes for CASSPRDVGGGELFF.

The V call is TRBV6-6, the J call TRBJ2-5; a possible D gene is TRBD2 (5 bases). This CDR3 comprises 14 residues. V shed 4 bases and J shed 2 bases, with 11 bases lying between them. Germline CDR1 reads MNHNY; CDR2 reads SVGAGI (reference sequence). The CDR3 reads CASSSPADQETQYF. As DNA, the CDR3 is TGTGCCAGCAGTTCCCCAGCGGATCAAGAGACCCAGTACTTC.

The rearrangement joins TRBV29-1 to TRBJ2-7, with D possibly matching TRBD1 (5 bases). The germline V gene has CDR1 SQVTM and CDR2 ANQGSEA. V was pared by 7 bases and J by 3 bases, with 10 bases between. CDR3 length: 11 amino acids. Here the CDR3 DNA reads TGCAGCGCACAGACAGACTACGAGCAGTACTTC. Translation gives CSAQTDYEQYF.

V and J are TRBV13 and TRBJ1-6; no firm D call. The CDR3 totals 14 residues. CDR1 PRHDT and CDR2 FYEKMQ come from the germline V gene (reference sequence). Trimming took 4 bases from V and 9 from J, leaving 13 bases between them. Here the CDR3 reads CASSSGLGRSPLHF. The DNA for the CDR3 is TGTGCCAGCAGCTCGGGCCTCGGGCGTTCACCCCTCCACTTT.